These 9 T cell receptor beta chains originate from one sample sequenced in a study of beta chain features in type 1 diabetes. The isolated RNA, all of it, was reverse transcribed, so expressed TCRB transcripts were what got sequenced. TCRdb's table, derived via immunoSEQ multiplex PCR, lists solely in-frame clones and lacks some. Among about 230,000 clones, more than 9% were seen once, and the ten largest hold 0.034%. The specimen was naive CD4+ T cells from blood. Receptors were obtained from a woman between 18 and 29 years old in good health.

The table lists this clone with a few counts. The V gene is TRBV5-6, the J gene TRBJ1-2; TRBD1 aligns across 8 bases. This CDR3 region has 15 residues. Germline CDR1 is SGHDT and CDR2 is YYEEEE. J lost 4 bases, V lost 2 bases, and 7 bases had no gene match. The CDR3 sequence: CASSFVGQGLYGYTF. DNA for the CDR3: TGTGCCAGCAGCTTTGTCGGACAGGGCCTCTATGGCTACACCTTC.

The J gene is TRBJ1-2, the V gene TRBV19; TRBD1 matches at 7 bases. J was trimmed by 4 bases and V by 6 bases; bases with no gene match: 8. This CDR3 is 14 amino acids long. Looked up from germline, CDR1 is LNHDA and CDR2 is SQIVND (reference sequence). CDR3 sequence reads: CASSTGAASYGYTF. The CDR3 nucleotides are TGTGCCAGTAGCACAGGGGCCGCATCCTATGGCTACACCTTC.

The chain is built from TRBV27 and TRBJ2-7; 9 bases line up with TRBD2. Unmatched junction bases numbered 9, after V lost 6 bases and J lost 3 bases. This CDR3 contains 15 residues. CDR1 and CDR2 (germline): MNHEY, SMNVEV (reference sequence). The CDR3 bases are TGTGCCAGCAGCCCGCTACCTAGCGGGGTCTACGAGCAGTACTTC. Its protein is CASSPLPSGVYEQYF.

This chain uses TRBV11-2 with TRBJ1-1, with TRBD1 identical over 7 bases. CDR3 size: 12 residues. Losses at the gene ends were 8 bases for V and 3 bases for J; bases not matched to a gene: 3. Germline CDR1 and CDR2: SGHAT and FQNNGV. CDR3 amino acids: CASRDSYTEAFF. DNA of the CDR3: TGTGCCAGCCGGGACAGCTACACTGAAGCTTTCTTT.

This clone was picked up a small number of times. The gene calls are TRBV4-2 and TRBJ2-2; a possible D gene is TRBD2 (5 bases). The CDR3 contains 20 residues. Germline CDR1 LGHNA, CDR2 YNFKEQ. Trimming shortened V by 0 bases and J by 2 bases, and 22 bases separated the two germline ends. Written as DNA, the CDR3 is TGTGCCAGCAGCCAAGAGTGGGGAGTGGCCGCTCCTCTTAACACCGGGGAGCTGTTTTTT. It yields the protein CASSQEWGVAAPLNTGELFF.

The V gene is TRBV7-2, the J gene TRBJ2-2; 8 bases are shared with TRBD2. CDR1 is SGHTA and CDR2 is FQGNSA in the germline V gene. The CDR3 is made up of 18 amino acids. Losses at the gene ends were 4 bases for V and 5 bases for J; bases not matched to a gene: 15. CDR3 amino acids: CASSSTSPGRGGTGELFF. The CDR3 DNA reads as TGTGCCAGCAGCTCCACCAGTCCCGGGAGGGGAGGTACCGGGGAGCTGTTTTTT.

This clone has just a few counts. This chain uses TRBV7-2 with TRBJ2-5; D not certain. Germline lookup yields CDR1 SGHTA and CDR2 FQGNSA. Trimming took 1 base from V and 5 from J, leaving 14 bases between them. The CDR3 is 15 amino acids. CDR3 protein: CASSLVTGLRETQYF. CDR3 nucleotides: TGTGCCAGCAGCTTAGTGACTGGCCTTAGGGAGACCCAGTACTTC.

This rearrangement joins TRBV6-5 to TRBJ1-2; 7 bases are a match to TRBD1. V lost 2 bases and J lost 3; bases outside the gene matches: 3. This CDR3 has 14 amino acids. Germline CDR1 reads MNHEY; CDR2 reads SVGAGI. In DNA, the CDR3 is TGTGCCAGCAGTTACGCGGGACAGTACTATGGCTACACCTTC. Translation: CASSYAGQYYGYTF.

This chain connects TRBV10-3 to TRBJ2-5, with D unresolved. There are 13 residues in the CDR3. The V and J ends lost 3 bases and 5 bases respectively, with 10 bases between them. Germline CDR1 and CDR2: ENHRY and SYGVKD. CDR3 region: CAISDSFAETQYF. In DNA form, the CDR3 reads TGTGCCATCAGTGATAGTTTCGCGGAGACCCAGTACTTC.